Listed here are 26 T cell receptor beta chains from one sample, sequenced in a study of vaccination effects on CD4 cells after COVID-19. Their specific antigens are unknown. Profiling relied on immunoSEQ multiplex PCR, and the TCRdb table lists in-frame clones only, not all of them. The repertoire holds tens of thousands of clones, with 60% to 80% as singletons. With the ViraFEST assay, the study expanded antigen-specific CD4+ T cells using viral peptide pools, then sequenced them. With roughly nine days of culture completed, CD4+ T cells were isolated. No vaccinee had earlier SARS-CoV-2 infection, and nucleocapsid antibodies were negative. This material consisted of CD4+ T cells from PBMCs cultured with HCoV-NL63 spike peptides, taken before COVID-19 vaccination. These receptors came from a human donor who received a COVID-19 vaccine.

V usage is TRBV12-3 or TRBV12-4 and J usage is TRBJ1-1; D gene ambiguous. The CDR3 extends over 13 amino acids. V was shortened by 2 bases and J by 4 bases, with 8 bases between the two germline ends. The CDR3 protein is CASSLYEGTEAFF. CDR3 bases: TGTGCCAGCAGTTTATACGAGGGCACTGAAGCTTTCTTT.

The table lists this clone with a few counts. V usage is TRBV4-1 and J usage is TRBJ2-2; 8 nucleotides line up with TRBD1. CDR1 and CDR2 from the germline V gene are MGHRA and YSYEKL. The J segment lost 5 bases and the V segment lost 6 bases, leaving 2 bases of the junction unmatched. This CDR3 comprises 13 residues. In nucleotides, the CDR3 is TGCGCCAGCAGACGGACAGGGACCGGGGAGCTGTTTTTT. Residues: CASRRTGTGELFF.

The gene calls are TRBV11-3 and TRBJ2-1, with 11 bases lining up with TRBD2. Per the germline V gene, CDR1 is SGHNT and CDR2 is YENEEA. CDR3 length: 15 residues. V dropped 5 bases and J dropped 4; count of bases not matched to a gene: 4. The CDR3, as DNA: TGTGCCAGCAGCCCGCTAGCGGGGGGTTACAATGAGCAGTTCTTC. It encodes CASSPLAGGYNEQFF.

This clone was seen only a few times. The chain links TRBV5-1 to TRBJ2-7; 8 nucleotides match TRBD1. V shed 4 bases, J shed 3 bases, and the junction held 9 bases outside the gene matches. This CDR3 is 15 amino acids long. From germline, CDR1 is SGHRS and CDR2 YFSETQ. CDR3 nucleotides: TGCGCCAGCAGCCTAGGAACAGGGGGTCACTACGAGCAGTACTTC. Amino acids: CASSLGTGGHYEQYF.

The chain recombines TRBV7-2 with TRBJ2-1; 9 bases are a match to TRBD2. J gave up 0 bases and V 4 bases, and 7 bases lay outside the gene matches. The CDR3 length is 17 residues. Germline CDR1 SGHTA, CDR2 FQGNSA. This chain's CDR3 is CASSSSGLASSYNEQFF. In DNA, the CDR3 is TGTGCCAGCAGCTCCTCTGGACTAGCGAGCTCCTACAATGAGCAGTTCTTC. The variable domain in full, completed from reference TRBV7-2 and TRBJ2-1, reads GAGVSQSPSNKVTEKGKDVELRCDPISGHTALYWYRQSLGQGLEFLIYFQGNSAPDKSGLPSDRFSAERTGGSVSTLTIQRTQQEDSAVYLCASSSSGLASSYNEQFFGPGTRLTVL.

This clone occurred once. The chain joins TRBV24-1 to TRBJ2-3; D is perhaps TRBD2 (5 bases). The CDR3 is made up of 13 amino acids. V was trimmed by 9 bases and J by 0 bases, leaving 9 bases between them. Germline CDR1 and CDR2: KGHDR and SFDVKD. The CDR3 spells CATESGSTDTQYF. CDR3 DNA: TGTGCCACCGAGTCGGGGAGCACAGATACGCAGTATTTT.

CDR3 sequence reads: CASSYVSGGAVETQYF. CDR3 nucleotides: TGTGCCAGCAGCTACGTTAGCGGGGGGGCGGTTGAGACCCAGTACTTC. This chain uses TRBV7-2 with TRBJ2-5, with TRBD2 matching 11 bases. In germline, CDR1 is SGHTA, CDR2 FQGNSA. The V gene end was trimmed by 4 bases and the J gene end by 5 bases; junction bases not matched to a gene: 9. CDR3 length equals 16 residues.

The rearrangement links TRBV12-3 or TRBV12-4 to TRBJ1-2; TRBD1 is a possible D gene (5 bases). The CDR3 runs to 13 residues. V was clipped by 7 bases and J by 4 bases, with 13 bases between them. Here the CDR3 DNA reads TGTGCCAGCACCCCGGGCAGGGCCTATGGCTACACCTTC. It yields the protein CASTPGRAYGYTF.

The CDR3 bases are TGCGCCAGCAGCTCGACCTCTAGCACAGATACGCAGTATTTT. Protein: CASSSTSSTDTQYF. This chain connects TRBV5-1 to TRBJ2-3; D ambiguous. V gave up 3 bases and J gave up 0 bases, with 8 bases separating them. This CDR3 region has 14 residues. The germline gives CDR1 SGHRS, CDR2 YFSETQ.

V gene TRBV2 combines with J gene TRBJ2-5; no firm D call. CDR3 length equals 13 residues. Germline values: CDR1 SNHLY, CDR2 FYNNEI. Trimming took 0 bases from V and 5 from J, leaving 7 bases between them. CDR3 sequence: CASSEASWETQYF. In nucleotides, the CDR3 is TGTGCCAGCAGTGAAGCGTCGTGGGAGACCCAGTACTTC.

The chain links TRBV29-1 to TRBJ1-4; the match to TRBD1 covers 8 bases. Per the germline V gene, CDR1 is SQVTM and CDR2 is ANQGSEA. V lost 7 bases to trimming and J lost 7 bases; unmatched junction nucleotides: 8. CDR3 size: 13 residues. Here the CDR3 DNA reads TGCAGCGGTCAGACAGGGGCGGCTGAAAAACTGTTTTTT. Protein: CSGQTGAAEKLFF. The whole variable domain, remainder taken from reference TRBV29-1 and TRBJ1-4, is SAVISQKPSRDICQRGTSLTIQCQVDSQVTMMFWYRQQPGQSLTLIATANQGSEATYESGFVIDKFPISRPNLTFSTLTVSNMSPEDSSIYLCSGQTGAAEKLFFGSGTQLSVL.

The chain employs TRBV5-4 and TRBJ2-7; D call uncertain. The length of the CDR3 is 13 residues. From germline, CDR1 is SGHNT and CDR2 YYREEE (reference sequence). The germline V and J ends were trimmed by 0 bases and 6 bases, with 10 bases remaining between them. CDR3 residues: CASSLEAIGEQYF. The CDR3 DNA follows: TGTGCCAGCAGCTTGGAAGCCATAGGCGAGCAGTACTTC.

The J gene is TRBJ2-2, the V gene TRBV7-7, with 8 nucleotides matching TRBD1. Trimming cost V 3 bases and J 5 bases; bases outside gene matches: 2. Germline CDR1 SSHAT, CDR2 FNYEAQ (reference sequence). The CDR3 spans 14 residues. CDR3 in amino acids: CASSLNRGTGELFF. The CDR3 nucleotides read TGTGCCAGCAGCTTGAACAGGGGGACCGGGGAGCTGTTTTTT.

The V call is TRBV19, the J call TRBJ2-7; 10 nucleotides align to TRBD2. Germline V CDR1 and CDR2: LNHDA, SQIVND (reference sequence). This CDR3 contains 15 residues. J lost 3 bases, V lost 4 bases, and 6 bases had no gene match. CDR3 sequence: CASSTGTSAFYEQYF. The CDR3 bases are TGTGCCAGTAGTACCGGGACTAGCGCATTCTACGAGCAGTACTTC.

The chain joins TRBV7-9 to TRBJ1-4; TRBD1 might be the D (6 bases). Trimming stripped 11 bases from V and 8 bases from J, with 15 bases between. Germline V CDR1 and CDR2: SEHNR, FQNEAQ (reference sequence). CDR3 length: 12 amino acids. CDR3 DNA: TGTGCCGGTGGGGGGCCGCGAGAAAAACTGTTTTTT. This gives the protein CAGGGPREKLFF.

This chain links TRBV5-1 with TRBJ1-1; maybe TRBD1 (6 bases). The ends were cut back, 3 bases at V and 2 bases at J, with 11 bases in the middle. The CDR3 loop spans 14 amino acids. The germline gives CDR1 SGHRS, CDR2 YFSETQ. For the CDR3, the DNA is TGCGCCAGCAGCTGGGGGGGGCCTAACACTGAAGCTTTCTTT. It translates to CASSWGGPNTEAFF.

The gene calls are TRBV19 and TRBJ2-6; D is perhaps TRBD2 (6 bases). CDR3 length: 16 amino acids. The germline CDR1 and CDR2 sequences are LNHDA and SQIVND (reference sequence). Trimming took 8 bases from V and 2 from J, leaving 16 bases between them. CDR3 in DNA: TGTGCCAGTGGCCCCAGCGGGTTCACTGGGGCCAACGTCCTGACTTTC. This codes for CASGPSGFTGANVLTF.

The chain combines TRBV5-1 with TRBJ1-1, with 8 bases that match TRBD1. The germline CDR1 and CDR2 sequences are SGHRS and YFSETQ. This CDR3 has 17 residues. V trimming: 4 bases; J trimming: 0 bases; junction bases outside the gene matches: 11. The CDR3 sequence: CASSPGTGGPLNTEAFF. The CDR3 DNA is TGCGCCAGCAGCCCCGGGACAGGCGGACCGTTGAACACTGAAGCTTTCTTT.

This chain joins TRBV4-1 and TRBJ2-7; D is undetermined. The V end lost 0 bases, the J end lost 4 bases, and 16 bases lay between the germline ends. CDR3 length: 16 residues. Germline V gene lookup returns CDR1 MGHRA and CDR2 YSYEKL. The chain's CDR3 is CASSQDSAHPRYEQYF. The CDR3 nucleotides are TGCGCCAGCAGCCAAGATTCGGCTCACCCGAGATACGAGCAGTACTTC.

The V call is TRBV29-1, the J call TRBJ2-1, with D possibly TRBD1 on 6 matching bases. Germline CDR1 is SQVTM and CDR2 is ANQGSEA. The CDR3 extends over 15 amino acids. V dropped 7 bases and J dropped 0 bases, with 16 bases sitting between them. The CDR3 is CSAEGQGSSYNEQFF. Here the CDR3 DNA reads TGCAGCGCCGAAGGGCAGGGGAGCTCCTACAATGAGCAGTTCTTC.

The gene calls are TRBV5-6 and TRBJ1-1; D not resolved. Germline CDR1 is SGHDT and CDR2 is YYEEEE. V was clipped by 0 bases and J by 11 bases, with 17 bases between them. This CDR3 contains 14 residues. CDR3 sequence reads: CASSLGSVALNAFF. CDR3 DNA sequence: TGTGCCAGCAGCTTGGGATCAGTGGCCTTGAATGCTTTCTTT.

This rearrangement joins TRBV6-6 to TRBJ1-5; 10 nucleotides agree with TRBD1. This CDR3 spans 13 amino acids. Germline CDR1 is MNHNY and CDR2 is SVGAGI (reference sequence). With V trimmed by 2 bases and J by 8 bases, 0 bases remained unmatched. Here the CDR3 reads CASSYGTGEPQHF. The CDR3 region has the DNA TGTGCCAGCAGTTACGGGACAGGGGAGCCCCAGCATTTT.

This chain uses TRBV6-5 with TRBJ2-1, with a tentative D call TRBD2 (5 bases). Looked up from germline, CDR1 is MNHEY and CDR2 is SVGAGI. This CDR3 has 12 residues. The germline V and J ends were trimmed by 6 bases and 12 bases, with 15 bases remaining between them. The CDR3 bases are TGTGCCAGCAGCGACCAAGCTAGCTTGCAGTTCTTC. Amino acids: CASSDQASLQFF.

The CDR3 coding sequence is TGTGCCAGCAGCTTAGTAAGGGAACCCACTGAAGCTTTCTTT. Its protein product is CASSLVREPTEAFF. The chain joins TRBV7-2 to TRBJ1-1; D gene ambiguous. Trimming cost V 1 base and J 4 bases, with 10 bases left between them. CDR1 is SGHTA and CDR2 is FQGNSA in the germline V gene. CDR3 length equals 14 residues. The entire variable domain, with the rest obtained from reference TRBV7-2 and TRBJ1-1, is as follows: GAGVSQSPSNKVTEKGKDVELRCDPISGHTALYWYRQSLGQGLEFLIYFQGNSAPDKSGLPSDRFSAERTGGSVSTLTIQRTQQEDSAVYLCASSLVREPTEAFFGQGTRLTVV.

The DNA of the CDR3 is TGTGCCAGCAGTTATCCACGGGAGGGCCGGGATGGGCAGTTCTTC. Protein sequence: CASSYPREGRDGQFF. The chain employs TRBV6-5 and TRBJ2-1, with 8 positions matching TRBD2. From germline, CDR1 is MNHEY and CDR2 SVGAGI. The CDR3 length is 15 residues. Trimming cost V 3 bases and J 12 bases; bases outside gene matches: 13.

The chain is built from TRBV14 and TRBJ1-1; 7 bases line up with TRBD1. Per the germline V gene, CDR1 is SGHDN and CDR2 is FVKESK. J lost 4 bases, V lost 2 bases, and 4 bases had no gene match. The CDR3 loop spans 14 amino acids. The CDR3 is CASSQTGVGTEAFF. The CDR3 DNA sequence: TGTGCCAGCAGCCAAACAGGGGTAGGCACTGAAGCTTTCTTT.